This T cell receptor beta chain was documented in a study of blood T cell repertoires in COVID-19. Study at large: Samples taken during acute and convalescent COVID-19 were collected in the United States, Italy and Spain.

With 1 base removed from V and 1 base from J, the gap between germline ends came to 5 bases. In germline, CDR1 is SGHRS, CDR2 YFSETQ. There are 13 residues in the CDR3. A few counts support this clone. The table came from immunoSEQ multiplex PCR; TCRdb's copy has only in-frame clones and leaves some out. The sample holds approximately 210,000 clones; around 86% are singletons and the top ten take around 10%. The TCR sequence derives from a man aged 50 to 59 with COVID-19, enrolled during active disease. This chain links TRBV5-1 with TRBJ1-1, with D possibly being TRBD1 (5 bases). The sample was peripheral blood. The CDR3 coding sequence is TGCGCCAGCAGCTTGCAGGGGAACACTGAAGCTTTCTTT. This translates into CASSLQGNTEAFF.